This TCR beta chain was recovered during a study of T-cell reconstitution after alpha-beta-depleted transplantation in children. This clonotype was observed many times. The germline V and J ends were trimmed by 1 base and 4 bases, with 4 bases remaining between them. CDR1 and CDR2 from the germline V gene are KGHDR and SFDVKD. The CDR3 has 13 amino acids. Molecular barcoding with unique molecular identifiers was used for the TCRbeta library. Each CDR3 protein is one row after TCRdb ran MiXCR on the PCR reads. The sample contains some 590,000 distinct CDR3 sequences, approximately 10% of which appear only once.

This clonotype was sampled from a human donor who donated a stem cell graft to a child with acute myeloid leukemia. The source was PBMCs from the stem cell graft donor, collected from the stem cell graft. V is TRBV24-1 and J is TRBJ2-1; D unresolved. The CDR3 DNA reads TGTGCCACCAGTGATTTACCGTACAATGAGCAGTTCTTC. Protein sequence: CATSDLPYNEQFF.